This T cell receptor beta chain came from a study of shared clonotypes between healthy human individuals (dated by TCRdb to between 2020 and 2021). Regarding the study in general: The cohort included a few men and a couple of women between 18 and 49 years of age. Leukapheresis yielded between about 0.94 and 9.5 billion PBMCs per donor. Blood TCR repertoires of five healthy adults were deeply sequenced to estimate repertoire size and the extent of clonotype sharing between individuals. Different laboratories and diverse techniques were used to prepare libraries and sequence TCR repertoires, to increase sequencing depth and limit assay-specific biases. For each donor, CD4 naive and CD4 memory were each run on three plates, CD8 naive on two plates, and CD8 memory on one plate. The full study reports these points: Sampling was limited to blood, and TCR repertoires in tissue likely differ from TCR repertoires in blood. Higher generation probabilities were observed for clonotypes shared by all four sorted-subset donors than for non-shared clonotypes. The small number of donors limited the genetic and exposure-history diversity represented. About 5% of naive CD4, around 3.6% of naive CD8, 2.3% of memory CD4, and 0.35% to 0.5% of memory CD8 clonotypes were shared across several donors. Based on pairwise subsampling, the degree of clonotype sharing among donors was expected to be affected by sequencing depth. Estimated clonotype richness was generally larger for naive than for memory subsets. Incomplete sequencing was indicated by rarefaction of sorted-subset datasets, despite the large sequencing depth.

Donors were healthy HIV-negative adults with no recently reported acute infections or vaccinations. Every donor was a Caucasian adult residing in Nashville, Tennessee, USA. Magnetic negative selection was used to enrich CD4+ T cells, after which naive cells were positively selected on CD45RA and the negative fraction became the memory subset. After blood collection by leukapheresis, PBMCs were isolated using Ficoll-Histopaque density gradient centrifugation and then cryopreserved in the vapor phase of liquid nitrogen. Analytical flow cytometry was used to check the purity and quantity of every magnetically sorted T cell population. Genomic DNA was isolated from each sorted fraction and quantified by UV absorbance on a Nanodrop 2000c. According to the germline V gene, CDR1 reads SNHLY and CDR2 reads FYNNEI. Trimming takes 8 bases from V and 2 bases from J, and the germline ends sit 12 bases apart. Measured from the cysteine to the phenylalanine, the CDR3 is 13 residues long. Of the read, only the CDR3 DNA is kept; its 39 bases are in frame from base 1.

TCR CDR3 regions were amplified from genomic DNA by multiplex PCR using the deep immunoSEQ assay. For each cell subset, the extracted genomic DNA was distributed evenly across all wells of several immunoSEQ 96-well plates, and each plate served as one replicate. Each replicate PCR for sorted subsets received about 200 ng genomic DNA, equal to about 30,000 T cell genomes. Purified libraries were quantified with a Qubit 3.0 fluorometer, sized on a Bioanalyzer 2100, and re-quantified with the KAPA Library Quantification kit. Each immunoSEQ 96-well plate was sequenced on its own single-read 150-cycle Illumina NextSeq 550 flow cell. The study's processing was this. Because the immunoSEQ output held only junctional sequences and lacked quality scores, the filtering could not match the filtering applied to full-length reads. To assign V/J genes and CDR3, sequences were annotated using PyIR, a Python wrapper for IgBLAST v1.9, with IMGT germline references. Reads were filtered out if the reads had weak V/J assignments (E-value above 1e-6), no CDR3, stop codons, out-of-frame junctions, or ambiguous translated residues. V3J clonotypes were defined as sequences sharing an identical inferred V gene, J gene, and CDR3 amino acid sequence. Percentage overlap between repertoires was calculated by dividing the number of shared unique clonotypes by the size of the smaller repertoire. Repertoire richness was assessed with RTK rarefaction, the Chao1 estimator, and Recon v2.1 estimates of unobserved clonotypes. For all TCRbeta clonotypes obtained by the gDNA method from a few donors, generation probabilities were computed with OLGA. What TCRdb holds here is the immuneACCESS table cut down to in-frame rearrangements. Part of the clones is not present; checked against another copy, under half of the missing clones reflect an unresolved V gene, and the others are unexplained. The V and J calls and clone size were taken over from that table, and D and trimming were inferred from the DNA. Present in this sample are about 1.1 million clones, about 80% of which were seen just once. The biggest ten clones account for about 0.52% of the sample.

Worth noting for this clone: It has no known antigen specificity. No clone much larger than this one lies a single base away; base qualities are absent.

Sequencing was done on a sample of memory CD4+ T cells from PBMCs. Sample cell subset or site, as interpreted from the label and publication: CD45RA-negative fraction. The rearranged chain carries TRBV2 and TRBJ2-5; tentative D gene TRBD2, with 6 bases matching. This clonotype was obtained from a man between 18 and 35 years old in good health. Some clones in this sample may be carry-over from other donors' samples. For the CDR3, the sequence is CASGGNRQETQYF. The bases read TGTGCCAGCGGGGGGAACAGGCAAGAGACCCAGTACTTC.